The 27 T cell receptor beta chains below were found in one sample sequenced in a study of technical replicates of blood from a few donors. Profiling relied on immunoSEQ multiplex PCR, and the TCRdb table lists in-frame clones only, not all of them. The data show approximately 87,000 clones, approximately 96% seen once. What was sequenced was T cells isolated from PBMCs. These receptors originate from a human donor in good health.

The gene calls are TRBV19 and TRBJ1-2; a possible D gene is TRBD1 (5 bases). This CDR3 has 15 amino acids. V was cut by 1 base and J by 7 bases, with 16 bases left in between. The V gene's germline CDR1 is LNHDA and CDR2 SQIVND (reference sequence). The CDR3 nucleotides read TGTGCCAGTAGTATAGGGGACTCTAGTATGTTTGGCTACACCTTC. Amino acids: CASSIGDSSMFGYTF.

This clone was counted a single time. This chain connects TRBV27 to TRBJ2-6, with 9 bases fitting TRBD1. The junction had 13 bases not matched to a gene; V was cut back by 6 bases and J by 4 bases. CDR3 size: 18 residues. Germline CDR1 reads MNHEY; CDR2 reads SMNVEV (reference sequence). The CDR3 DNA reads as TGTGCCAGCAGGATCTCCGGGACAGGGATTTACGGGGCCAACGTCCTGACTTTC. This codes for CASRISGTGIYGANVLTF.

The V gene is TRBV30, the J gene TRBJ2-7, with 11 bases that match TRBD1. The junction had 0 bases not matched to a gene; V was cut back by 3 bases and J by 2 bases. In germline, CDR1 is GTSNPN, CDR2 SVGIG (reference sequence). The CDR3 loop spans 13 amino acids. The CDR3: CAWRGQGAYEQYF. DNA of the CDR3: TGTGCCTGGAGGGGACAGGGGGCCTACGAGCAGTACTTC.

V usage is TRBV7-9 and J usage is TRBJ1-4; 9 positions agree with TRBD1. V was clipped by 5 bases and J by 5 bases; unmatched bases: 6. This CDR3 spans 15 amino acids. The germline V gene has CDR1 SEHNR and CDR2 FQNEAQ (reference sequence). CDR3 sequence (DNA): TGTGCCAGCAGCGCCACCGGGACAGGGAATGAAAAACTGTTTTTT. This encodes CASSATGTGNEKLFF.

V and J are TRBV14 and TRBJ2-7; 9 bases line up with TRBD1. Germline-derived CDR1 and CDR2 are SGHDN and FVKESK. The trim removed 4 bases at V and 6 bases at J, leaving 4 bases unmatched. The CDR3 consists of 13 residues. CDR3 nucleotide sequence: TGTGCCAGCAGCCTCGGGACAGGGAGCGAGCAGTACTTC. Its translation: CASSLGTGSEQYF.

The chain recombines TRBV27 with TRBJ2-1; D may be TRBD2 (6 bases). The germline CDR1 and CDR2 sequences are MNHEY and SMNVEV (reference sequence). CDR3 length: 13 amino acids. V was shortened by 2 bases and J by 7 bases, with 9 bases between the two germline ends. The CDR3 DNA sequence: TGTGCCAGCAGTTTAGAAGGGAGGAATGAGCAGTTCTTC. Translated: CASSLEGRNEQFF.

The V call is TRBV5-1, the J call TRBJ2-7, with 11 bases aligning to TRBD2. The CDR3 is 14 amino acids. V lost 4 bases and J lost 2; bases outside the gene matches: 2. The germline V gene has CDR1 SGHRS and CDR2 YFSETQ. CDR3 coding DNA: TGCGCCAGCAGCAGTAGCGGGAGGGCCTACGAGCAGTACTTC. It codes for CASSSSGRAYEQYF.

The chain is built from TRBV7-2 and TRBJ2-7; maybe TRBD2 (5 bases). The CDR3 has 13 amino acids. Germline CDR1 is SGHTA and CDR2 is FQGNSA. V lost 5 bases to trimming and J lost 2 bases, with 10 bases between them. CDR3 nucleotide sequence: TGTGCCAGCAGCGTTAGAGGGACCTACGAGCAGTACTTC. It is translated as CASSVRGTYEQYF. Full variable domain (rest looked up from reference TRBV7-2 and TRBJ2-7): GAGVSQSPSNKVTEKGKDVELRCDPISGHTALYWYRQSLGQGLEFLIYFQGNSAPDKSGLPSDRFSAERTGGSVSTLTIQRTQQEDSAVYLCASSVRGTYEQYFGPGTRLTVT.

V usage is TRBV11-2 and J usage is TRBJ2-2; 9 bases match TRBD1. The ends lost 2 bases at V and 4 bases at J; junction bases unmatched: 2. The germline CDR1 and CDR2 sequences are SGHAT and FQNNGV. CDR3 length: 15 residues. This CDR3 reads CASSLTGGSTGELFF. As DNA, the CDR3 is TGTGCCAGCAGCTTAACAGGGGGCTCCACCGGGGAGCTGTTTTTT. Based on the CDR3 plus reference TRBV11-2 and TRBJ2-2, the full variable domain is EAGVAQSPRYKIIEKRQSVAFWCNPISGHATLYWYQQILGQGPKLLIQFQNNGVVDDSQLPKDRFSAERLKGVDSTLKIQPAKLEDSAVYLCASSLTGGSTGELFFGEGSRLTVL.

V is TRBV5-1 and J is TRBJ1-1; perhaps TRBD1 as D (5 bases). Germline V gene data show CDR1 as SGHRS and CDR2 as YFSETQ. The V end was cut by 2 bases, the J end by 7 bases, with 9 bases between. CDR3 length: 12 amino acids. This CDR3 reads CASSLAGLEAFF. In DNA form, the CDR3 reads TGCGCCAGCAGCTTAGCAGGGCTTGAAGCTTTCTTT.

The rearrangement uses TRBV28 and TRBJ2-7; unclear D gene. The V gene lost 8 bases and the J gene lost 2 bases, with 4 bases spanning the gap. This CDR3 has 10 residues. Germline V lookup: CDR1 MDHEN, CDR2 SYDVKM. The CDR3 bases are TGTGCCAGCGGCACCTACGAGCAGTACTTC. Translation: CASGTYEQYF.

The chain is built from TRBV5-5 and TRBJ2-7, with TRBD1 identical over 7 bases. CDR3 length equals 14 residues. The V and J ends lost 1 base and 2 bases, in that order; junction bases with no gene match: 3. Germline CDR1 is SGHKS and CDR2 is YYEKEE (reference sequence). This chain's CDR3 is CASSLSDRAYEQYF. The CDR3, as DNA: TGTGCCAGCAGCTTGTCCGACAGGGCCTACGAGCAGTACTTC.

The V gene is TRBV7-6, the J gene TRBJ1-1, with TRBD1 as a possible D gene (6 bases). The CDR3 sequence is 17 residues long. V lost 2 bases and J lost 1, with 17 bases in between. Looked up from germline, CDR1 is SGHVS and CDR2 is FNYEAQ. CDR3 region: CASSLWSSGHPNTEAFF. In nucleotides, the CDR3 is TGTGCCAGCAGCTTATGGAGTTCGGGACACCCGAACACTGAAGCTTTCTTT.

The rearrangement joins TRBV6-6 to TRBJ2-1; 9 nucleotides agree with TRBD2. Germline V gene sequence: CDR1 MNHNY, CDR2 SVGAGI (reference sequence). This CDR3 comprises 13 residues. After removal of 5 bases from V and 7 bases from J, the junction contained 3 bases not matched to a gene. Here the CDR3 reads CASSRTSENEQFF. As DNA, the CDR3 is TGTGCCAGCAGTCGGACTAGCGAGAATGAGCAGTTCTTC.

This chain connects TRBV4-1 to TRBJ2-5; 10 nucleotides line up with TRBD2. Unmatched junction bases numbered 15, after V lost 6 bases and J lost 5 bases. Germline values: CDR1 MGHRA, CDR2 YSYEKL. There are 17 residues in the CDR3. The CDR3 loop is CASSSLTSGSRAETQYF. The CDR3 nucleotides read TGCGCCAGCAGTTCCCTGACTAGCGGGTCTCGAGCCGAGACCCAGTACTTC.

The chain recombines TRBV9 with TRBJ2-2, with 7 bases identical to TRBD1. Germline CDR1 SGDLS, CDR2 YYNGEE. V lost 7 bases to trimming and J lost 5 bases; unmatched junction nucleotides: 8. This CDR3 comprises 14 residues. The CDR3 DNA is TGTGCCAGCGGAGCCGGGACAGATACCGGGGAGCTGTTTTTT. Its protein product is CASGAGTDTGELFF.

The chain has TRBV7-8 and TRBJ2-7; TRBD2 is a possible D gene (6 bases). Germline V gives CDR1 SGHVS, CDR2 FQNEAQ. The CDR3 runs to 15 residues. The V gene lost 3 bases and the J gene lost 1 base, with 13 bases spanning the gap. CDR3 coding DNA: TGTGCCAGCAGCTTTCCGGGAGAGCATTCCTACGAGCAGTACTTC. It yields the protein CASSFPGEHSYEQYF. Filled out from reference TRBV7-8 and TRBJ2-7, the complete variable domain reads GAGVSQSPRYKVAKRGQDVALRCDPISGHVSLFWYQQALGQGPEFLTYFQNEAQLDKSGLPSDRFFAERPEGSVSTLKIQRTQQEDSAVYLCASSFPGEHSYEQYFGPGTRLTVT.

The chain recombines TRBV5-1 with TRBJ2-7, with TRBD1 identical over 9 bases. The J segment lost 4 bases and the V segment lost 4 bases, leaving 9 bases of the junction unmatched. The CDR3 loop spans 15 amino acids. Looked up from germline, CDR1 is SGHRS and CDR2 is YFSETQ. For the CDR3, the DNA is TGCGCCAGCAGCCCAGGACAGGGGACGGGGTACGAGCAGTACTTC. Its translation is CASSPGQGTGYEQYF.

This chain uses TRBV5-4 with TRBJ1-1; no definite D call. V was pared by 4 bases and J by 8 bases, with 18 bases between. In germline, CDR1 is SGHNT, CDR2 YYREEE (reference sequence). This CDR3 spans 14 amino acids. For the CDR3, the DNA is TGTGCCAGCAGCGTCACCTCCGAGGGAAGGGAAGCTTTCTTT. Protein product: CASSVTSEGREAFF.

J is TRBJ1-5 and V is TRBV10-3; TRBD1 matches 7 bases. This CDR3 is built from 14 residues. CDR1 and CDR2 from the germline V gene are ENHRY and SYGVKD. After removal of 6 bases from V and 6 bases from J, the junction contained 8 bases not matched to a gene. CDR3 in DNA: TGTGCCATCAGCCCTAGGCAGGGGGTTCAGCCCCAGCATTTT. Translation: CAISPRQGVQPQHF.

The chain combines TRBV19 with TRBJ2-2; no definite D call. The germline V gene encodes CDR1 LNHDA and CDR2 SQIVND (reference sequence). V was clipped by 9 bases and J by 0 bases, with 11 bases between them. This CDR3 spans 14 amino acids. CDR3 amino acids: CARRLTANTGELFF. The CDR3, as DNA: TGTGCCAGAAGACTGACCGCGAACACCGGGGAGCTGTTTTTT.

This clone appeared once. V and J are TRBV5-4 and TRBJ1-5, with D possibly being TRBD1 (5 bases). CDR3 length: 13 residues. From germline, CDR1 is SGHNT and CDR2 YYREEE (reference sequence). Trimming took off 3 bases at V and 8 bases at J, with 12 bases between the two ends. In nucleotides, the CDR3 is TGTGCCAGCAGCTCCGGGACTGAAAAGCCCCAGCATTTT. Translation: CASSSGTEKPQHF.

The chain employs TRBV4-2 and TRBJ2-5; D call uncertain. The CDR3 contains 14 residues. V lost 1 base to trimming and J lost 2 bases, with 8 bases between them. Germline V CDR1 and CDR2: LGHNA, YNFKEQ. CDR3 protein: CASSQALAQETQYF. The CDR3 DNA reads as TGTGCCAGCAGCCAAGCTTTGGCTCAAGAGACCCAGTACTTC.

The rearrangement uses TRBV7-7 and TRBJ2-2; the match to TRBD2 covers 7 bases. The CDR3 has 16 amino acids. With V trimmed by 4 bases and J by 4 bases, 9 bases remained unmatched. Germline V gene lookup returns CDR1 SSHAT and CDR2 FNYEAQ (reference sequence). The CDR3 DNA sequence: TGTGCCAGCAGCTCCCAAATGGGGGGGAGCACCGGGGAGCTGTTTTTT. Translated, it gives CASSSQMGGSTGELFF.

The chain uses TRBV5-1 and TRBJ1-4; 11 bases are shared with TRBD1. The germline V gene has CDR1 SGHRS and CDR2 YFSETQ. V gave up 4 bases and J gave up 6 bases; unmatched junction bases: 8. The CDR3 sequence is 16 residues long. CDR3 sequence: CASSHSGDRGDEKLFF. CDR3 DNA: TGCGCCAGCAGCCACTCCGGGGACAGGGGGGATGAAAAACTGTTTTTT.

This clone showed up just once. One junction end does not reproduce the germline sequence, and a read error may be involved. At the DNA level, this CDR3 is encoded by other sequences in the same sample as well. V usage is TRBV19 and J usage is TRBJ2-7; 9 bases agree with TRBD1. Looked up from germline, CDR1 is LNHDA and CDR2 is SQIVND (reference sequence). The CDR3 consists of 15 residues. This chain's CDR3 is CASSGPGTGIYEQYF. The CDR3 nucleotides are TGCGCCAGTAGTGGCCCCGGGACAGGGATCTACGAGCAGTACTTC.

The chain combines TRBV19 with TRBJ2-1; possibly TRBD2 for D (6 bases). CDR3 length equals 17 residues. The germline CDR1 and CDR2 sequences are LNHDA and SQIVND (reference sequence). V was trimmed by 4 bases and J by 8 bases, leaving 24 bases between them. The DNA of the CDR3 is TGTGCCAGTAGTACGCGGTGGAGGGCACTCCCTGGGGATGAGCAGTTCTTC. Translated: CASSTRWRALPGDEQFF.